This TCR beta chain was sequenced in a study of a mutant IDH1 vaccine in newly diagnosed glioma. Study context: Among treated patients, 62.5% were male and around 38% female, and mean age was around 40 years. Standard pretreatment was either radiotherapy, temozolomide, or, for most, radiochemotherapy with temozolomide.

Documented time point: baseline, week 1 (first vaccination visit). As to treatment: pre-vaccination baseline after standard-of-care therapy. Overall study results and limits: Seemingly, pseudoprogression had no relation to changes in the top peripheral T cell clonotypes.

With respect to this clone: The antigen remains unidentified.

Clones were sequenced by immunoSEQ multiplex PCR, and TCRdb holds only the in-frame ones, with some missing. The data show 50,000 or so clones, with 65% to 85% seen just once and nearly 20% held by the top ten. The CDR3 spans 14 residues. From germline, CDR1 is LGHNT and CDR2 FRNRAP. V was trimmed by 1 base and J by 4 bases, leaving 10 bases between them. The receptor was derived from a man aged 18-30 years with glioma. The chain couples TRBV12-5 to TRBJ1-1, with D possibly TRBD1 on 5 matching bases. The specimen comprised PBMCs, sampled from a glioma patient treated with radiotherapy, temozolomide or both. The CDR3 region is CASGLGGRGTEAFF. Written as DNA, the CDR3 is TGTGCTAGTGGTTTGGGGGGCCGTGGCACTGAAGCTTTCTTT.